The rows below give T cell receptor beta chains drawn from one sample of a study of CD4+ T cells in melanoma. Some clones are missing from TCRdb's copy, which holds only in-frame ones; the method was immunoSEQ multiplex PCR. The repertoire includes about 140,000 clones, approximately 91% of them detected once, and about 1.5% sits in the top ten. The receptors were gathered from a human donor with melanoma. Both conserved end residues are part of each CDR3.

TRBV5-1	TRBJ2-3	CASSLGPGEGTDTQYF
TRBV6-4	TRBJ2-7	CASNGVPF
TRBV27	TRBJ2-1	CASSPTLGNEQFF
TRBV18	TRBJ1-1	CASSIGQNTEAFF
TRBV2	TRBJ1-1	CASSVYRDPQEAFF
TRBV2	TRBJ1-1	CASTEGQVGEAFF
TRBV2	TRBJ2-3	CASSPTFSSTDTQYF
TRBV9	TRBJ2-5	CARQGAHETQYF
TRBV25-1	TRBJ1-5	CASRPGDREGQPQHF
TRBV11-2	TRBJ1-1	CASSPIKGVGAEAFF
TRBV7-2	TRBJ2-7	CASSPQGERFDEQYF
TRBV2	TRBJ2-5	CASSVGQGGLGTQYF
TRBV5-6	TRBJ2-1	CASSLDRGDEQFF
TRBV7-9	TRBJ2-5	CASSARGSGGETQYF
TRBV19	TRBJ1-2	CASSGTVSYGYTF
TRBV18	TRBJ1-6	CASSPGGQGSPLHF
TRBV7-3	TRBJ2-2	CASSLTPDTGELFF
TRBV2	TRBJ1-6	CASSPGQLVYNSPLHF
TRBV4-1	TRBJ2-5	CASSHLTQGLGGETQYF
TRBV6-1	TRBJ2-2	CASSLEQGAVGELFF